A selection of T cell receptor beta chains follows, all from one sample in a study of immune cell composition in non-small cell lung cancer. Produced via immunoSEQ multiplex PCR; TCRdb's table is partial and in-frame only. The sample carries about 3,400 clones, about four fifths recorded once. Source material: non-adjacent lung tissue. The receptors were gathered from a human donor with non-small cell lung cancer. Each CDR3 is given with its conserved first and last residue. A D gene is named only where the DNA matches it firmly. Clone size is given for some rows only: seen once, a few or many times, or a class if the clone is expanded.

j_gene	d_gene	v_gene	len	abundance	CDR3nt	CDR3aa
TRBJ2-1	TRBD2	TRBV2	16	NA	TGTGCCAGCAGGCAGGGGACTAGCGGGAGTGGTTATGAGCAGTTCTTC	CASRQGTSGSGYEQFF
TRBJ2-6	TRBD2	TRBV15	19	NA	TGTGCCACCAGCAGAGATCACCCTAGCGGCCTCTCTGGGGCCAACGTCCTGACTTTC	CATSRDHPSGLSGANVLTF
TRBJ1-6	NA	TRBV19	16	NA	TGTGCCAGTAGTATGTCAGGAACTTACTATAATTCACCCCTCCACTTT	CASSMSGTYYNSPLHF
TRBJ1-1	TRBD1	TRBV27	15	NA	TGTGCCAGCAGTCCCCTAGACAGGGTGAACACTGAAGCTTTCTTT	CASSPLDRVNTEAFF
TRBJ2-2	TRBD1	TRBV4-1	17	NA	TGCGCCAGCAGCCAAGCAAGGGGGCTACGAGGTGCCGGGGAGCTGTTTTTT	CASSQARGLRGAGELFF
TRBJ2-5	TRBD2	TRBV13	16	NA	TGTGCCAGCAGCTCATCCCGGGACGGGGGGGCGTGGACCCAGTACTTC	CASSSSRDGGAWTQYF
TRBJ2-3	TRBD1	TRBV14	14	few	TGTGCCAGCAGCCGGACAGGTACCACAGATACGCAGTATTTT	CASSRTGTTDTQYF
TRBJ2-1	TRBD2	TRBV6-1	14	NA	TGTGCCAGCAGGAGGCGGGAGGCTTACAATGAGCAGTTCTTC	CASRRREAYNEQFF
TRBJ2-2	NA	TRBV11-3	14	NA	TGTGCCAGCAGCTTAGTGGGGGCCGCAGGGGAGCTGTTTTTT	CASSLVGAAGELFF
TRBJ2-3	TRBD2	TRBV9	15	NA	TGTGCCAGCAGTCCCAGACTAGCGGTTGGGGATACGCAGTATTTT	CASSPRLAVGDTQYF
TRBJ1-2	NA	TRBV28	16	NA	TGTGCCAGCAGTTTAGCCCAGGGGATAGCTAACTATGGCTACACCTTC	CASSLAQGIANYGYTF
TRBJ1-1	TRBD1	TRBV6-1	13	once	TGTGCCAGCAGGGACCAGGGGGCCGCTGAAGCTTTCTTT	CASRDQGAAEAFF
TRBJ2-6	NA	TRBV6-5	15	once	TGTGCCAGCAGTTACTCCGAGACAGTCGCCAACGTCCTGACTTTC	CASSYSETVANVLTF
TRBJ2-1	NA	TRBV10-2	13	NA	TGCGCCAGCAGCCTCAGACTAGTTGGTGAGCAGTTCTTC	CASSLRLVGEQFF
TRBJ2-1	TRBD2	TRBV19	15	NA	TGTGCCAGTAGCCCTACTAGCGGGTCCTACAATGAGCAGTTCTTC	CASSPTSGSYNEQFF
TRBJ2-1	TRBD2	TRBV6-1	17	NA	TGTGCCAGCAGTGTAGGGGACGGACTAGCGGGGAACAATGAGCAGTTCTTC	CASSVGDGLAGNNEQFF
TRBJ2-3	NA	TRBV6-5	13	NA	TGTGCCAGCAGTTACGAGGAGACAGATACGCAGTATTTT	CASSYEETDTQYF
TRBJ1-2	TRBD1	TRBV4-1	14	NA	TGCGCCAGCAGCCAACAAGAAGGGGGCGGGGGCTACACCTTC	CASSQQEGGGGYTF
TRBJ2-1	NA	TRBV4-2	15	NA	TGTGCCAGCAGCCAAGATCGGAGATCCTACAATGAGCAGTTCTTC	CASSQDRRSYNEQFF
TRBJ1-2	TRBD1	TRBV5-4	15	NA	TGTGCCAGCAGCCCGATGGACAGGGGGATACCCTTCTACACCTTC	CASSPMDRGIPFYTF
TRBJ2-7	TRBD2	TRBV18	15	once	TGTGCCAGCTCACTTCAAGCGGGAGTCCGCTACGAGCAGTACTTC	CASSLQAGVRYEQYF
TRBJ2-3	TRBD1	TRBV5-1	16	NA	TGCGCCAGCAGCTTGGAGGGGACAGGGGGCATAGATACGCAGTATTTT	CASSLEGTGGIDTQYF
TRBJ2-3	NA	TRBV29-1	12	NA	TGCAGCGGCGGGACAGCTGGCGATACGCAGTATTTT	CSGGTAGDTQYF
TRBJ1-2	TRBD1	TRBV30	15	NA	TGTGCCTGGAGTAGGGGACAGGGGGCCACCTATGGCTACACCTTC	CAWSRGQGATYGYTF
TRBJ1-1	NA	TRBV6-1	15	NA	TGTGCCAGCAGTGAACCCCCCGCCTTCGGCACTGAAGCTTTCTTT	CASSEPPAFGTEAFF
TRBJ1-2	TRBD1	TRBV28	16	NA	TGTGCCAGCAGTTTAGGGTCAGGGGGACGCGGGGATGGCTACACCTTC	CASSLGSGGRGDGYTF
TRBJ2-2	NA	TRBV29-1	13	NA	TGCAGCGTTCAGATCCTGAACACCGGGGAGCTGTTTTTT	CSVQILNTGELFF
TRBJ2-1	TRBD1	TRBV28	15	NA	TGTGCCAGCAGTCGACAGGGGGCCACCTACAATGAGCAGTTCTTC	CASSRQGATYNEQFF
TRBJ2-4	NA	TRBV29-1	11	NA	TGCAGCGTTGGTTCTCGGGACATTCAGTACTTC	CSVGSRDIQYF
TRBJ1-1	NA	TRBV21-1	14	NA	TGTGCCAGCAGCACTGCGGACAGGGACACTGAAGCTTTCTTT	CASSTADRDTEAFF
TRBJ2-1	TRBD2	TRBV5-1	15	few	TGCGCCAGCAGCTCGGGACTAGCGGGAGACAATGAGCAGTTCTTC	CASSSGLAGDNEQFF
TRBJ2-5	TRBD2	TRBV28	17	once	TGTGCCAGCAGCACCGGGACTAGCGGGACCCCGAGAGAGACCCAGTACTTC	CASSTGTSGTPRETQYF
TRBJ2-1	NA	TRBV7-2	15	NA	TGTGCCAGCAGCTTGAAGGTGGGAGGGGGGAATGAGCAGTTCTTC	CASSLKVGGGNEQFF
TRBJ2-5	NA	TRBV6-6	13	NA	TGTGCCAGCAGTTACCTCCTCAGATCCACCCAGTACTTC	CASSYLLRSTQYF
TRBJ1-1	TRBD1	TRBV5-1	14	NA	TGCGCCAGCAGCTTTCAGGGGGGGAACACTGAAGCTTTCTTT	CASSFQGGNTEAFF
TRBJ2-5	NA	TRBV10-3	15	NA	TGTGCCATCAGTGGAGGGGGGGATTACCAAGAGACCCAGTACTTC	CAISGGGDYQETQYF
TRBJ1-5	NA	TRBV7-8	16	NA	TGTGCCAGCAGCTTAGGAGGGCGGATGAGCAATCAGCCCCAGCATTTT	CASSLGGRMSNQPQHF
TRBJ2-7	NA	TRBV7-2	15	NA	TGTGCCAGCAGCACCCGGGCGGGGGCGGACGACGAGCAGTACTTC	CASSTRAGADDEQYF
TRBJ2-2	TRBD2	TRBV28	17	NA	TGTGCCACCAACCCCCTCCCTAGCGGTACGAACACCGGGGAGCTGTTTTTT	CATNPLPSGTNTGELFF
TRBJ2-1	TRBD2	TRBV7-2	14	NA	TGTGCCAGCAGCTTTGGGGAGGGCCAAAATGAGCAGTTCTTC	CASSFGEGQNEQFF
TRBJ1-1	NA	TRBV2	15	NA	TGTGCCAGCAGTGGCCCACGGACAGAATACACTGAAGCTTTCTTT	CASSGPRTEYTEAFF
TRBJ2-5	TRBD1	TRBV9	13	NA	TGTGCCAGCAGCCCCGGGACAGACGAGACCCAGTACTTC	CASSPGTDETQYF
TRBJ2-3	NA	TRBV1	19	NA	TGCACCAGCAGCCTTATCCCGGGGACTAGCGGGTTTTTCACAGATACGCAGTATTTT	CTSSLIPGTSGFFTDTQYF
TRBJ2-2	NA	TRBV27	15	NA	TGTGCCAGCTATAATTTTCAGGGATACACCGGGGAGCTGTTTTTT	CASYNFQGYTGELFF
TRBJ1-1	NA	TRBV5-5	16	NA	TGTGCCAGCAGCTGGGGCCCAGGTAATATGAACACTGAAGCTTTCTTT	CASSWGPGNMNTEAFF
TRBJ1-5	TRBD1	TRBV6-5	14	NA	TGTGCCAGCAGGATAAGGACAGGGAATCAGCCCCAGCATTTT	CASRIRTGNQPQHF
TRBJ2-7	TRBD1	TRBV11-1	15	NA	TGTGCCAGCAGCTTAACGACAGGGCCCCTAGTGGAGCAGTACTTC	CASSLTTGPLVEQYF
TRBJ2-1	TRBD2	TRBV29-1	15	NA	TGCAGCGTTGAAGTTTGGACTAGCGCAAACAATGAGCAGTTCTTC	CSVEVWTSANNEQFF
TRBJ2-3	NA	TRBV4-2	14	NA	TGTGCCAGCAGCCAAGATAGTGAGGCAGATACGCAGTATTTT	CASSQDSEADTQYF
TRBJ2-5	NA	TRBV6-5	14	NA	TGTGCCAGCAGTTACACGATCCCAGGGGAGACCCAGTACTTC	CASSYTIPGETQYF
TRBJ1-1	TRBD1	TRBV5-8	17	NA	TGTGCCAGCAGCTCGGTGAGGGGGGGACAGGTGAACACTGAAGCTTTCTTT	CASSSVRGGQVNTEAFF
TRBJ1-4	TRBD1	TRBV2	15	NA	TGTGCCAGCAGTTTTACAGGGGCAACTAATGAAAAACTGTTTTTT	CASSFTGATNEKLFF
TRBJ2-7	TRBD2	TRBV10-3	14	NA	TGTGCCATCAGGTCTAGCGGGAGGTCCTACGAGCAGTACTTC	CAIRSSGRSYEQYF
TRBJ2-2	NA	TRBV2	12	NA	TGTGCCTTTAGGGACTCCCCCGGGGAGCTGTTTTTT	CAFRDSPGELFF
TRBJ2-2	TRBD1	TRBV4-2	19	NA	TGTGCCAGCAGCCAAGAGGGGGGACAGGGGATGGCGAACACCGGGGAGCTGTTTTTT	CASSQEGGQGMANTGELFF
TRBJ2-3	TRBD2	TRBV19	16	NA	TGTGCCAGTAGTATAGGCCCCCAGCGGGAGGTAGATACGCAGTATTTT	CASSIGPQREVDTQYF